The source of this T cell receptor beta chain is a study of T cell responses to AZD1222 COVID-19 vaccine. Profiled with immunoSEQ multiplex PCR; TCRdb holds only in-frame clones, not every one. Of about 120,000 clones listed, roughly 87% were seen once; the top ten hold 4% to 5.5%. The CDR3 totals 15 residues. Germline V CDR1 and CDR2: SGHVS, FNYEAQ. V was pared by 2 bases and J by 5 bases, with 2 bases of the junction left unmatched. This clone has a single count. Its antigen remains unknown. Study observations and caveats: No day 14 peak samples; only post-peak repertoires were characterized.

The V gene is TRBV7-6, the J gene TRBJ2-1; 11 bases are shared with TRBD1. The specimen was peripheral blood, collected on day 0 of MenACWY control vaccination. The clonotype comes from an adult in good health. The CDR3 spells CASSLWGQGDNEQFF. The CDR3 region has the DNA TGTGCCAGCAGCTTATGGGGACAGGGGGACAATGAGCAGTTCTTC.